Presented here are 10 T cell receptor beta chains from one specimen sequenced in a study of graft-versus-host responses after intestinal transplantation. Antigen specificity for these receptors is unknown. Assay: immunoSEQ multiplex PCR; the TCRdb copy retains only in-frame clones and omits some. This sample has about 120,000 clones; 95% occur once, and the top ten carry around 3%. The sample here was unstimulated CD8+ T cells sorted from spleen or lymph node cells, taken before intestinal transplant. The receptors here all came from a human donor who received an intestinal transplant.

This chain links TRBV11-2 with TRBJ2-1, with 10 bases matching TRBD2. The germline CDR1 and CDR2 sequences are SGHAT and FQNNGV. This CDR3 is built from 15 residues. V gave up 4 bases and J gave up 3 bases; unmatched junction bases: 3. This chain's CDR3 is CASSSLAGVYNEQFF. Written as DNA, the CDR3 is TGTGCCAGCAGCTCCCTAGCGGGAGTCTACAATGAGCAGTTCTTC.

This clone has just one count. This chain connects TRBV5-1 to TRBJ2-7; D possibly corresponds to TRBD2 (5 bases). Germline V CDR1 and CDR2: SGHRS, YFSETQ. This CDR3 spans 16 amino acids. Trimming stripped 0 bases from V and 3 bases from J, with 16 bases between. DNA of the CDR3: TGCGCCAGCAGCTTGGAGAGCGGTAACCGCTTCTACGAGCAGTACTTC. Translation: CASSLESGNRFYEQYF. Based on the CDR3 plus reference TRBV5-1 and TRBJ2-7, the full variable domain is KAGVTQTPRYLIKTRGQQVTLSCSPISGHRSVSWYQQTPGQGLQFLFEYFSETQRNKGNFPGRFSGRQFSNSRSEMNVSTLELGDSALYLCASSLESGNRFYEQYFGPGTRLTVT.

The CDR3 DNA reads as TGTGCCAGCAGCTTAGCGCCACGGGGCGAGCAGTACTTC. Translation: CASSLAPRGEQYF. This chain links TRBV11-1 with TRBJ2-7, with a tentative D call TRBD2 (5 bases). Trimming removed 0 bases at V and 6 bases at J, with 9 bases between. The CDR3 sequence is 13 residues long. Germline values: CDR1 SGHAT, CDR2 FQDESV (reference sequence).

The rearrangement joins TRBV6-5 to TRBJ1-2; 7 bases align to TRBD1. Per the germline V gene, CDR1 is MNHEY and CDR2 is SVGAGI. V shed 4 bases and J 9 bases; nucleotides not matched to a gene: 17. There are 16 residues in the CDR3. CDR3 sequence reads: CASSSGTALPMNSYTF. The CDR3 DNA sequence: TGTGCCAGCAGTTCCGGGACAGCCCTTCCCATGAATAGCTACACCTTC.

This sequence joins TRBV6-1 and TRBJ2-3; a possible D gene is TRBD1 (5 bases). Trimming stripped 2 bases from V and 1 base from J, with 13 bases between. The CDR3 is made up of 16 amino acids. CDR1 MNHNS and CDR2 SASEGT come from the germline V gene. In nucleotides, the CDR3 is TGTGCCAGCAGTGAAATGGCGGCCAGGGGCACAGATACGCAGTATTTT. Translation: CASSEMAARGTDTQYF.

The CDR3 sequence: CASSPTWTSGRYEQYF. The CDR3 nucleotides are TGTGCCAGCAGTCCCACCTGGACTAGCGGGAGGTACGAGCAGTACTTC. This chain links TRBV27 with TRBJ2-7, with 14 positions matching TRBD2. Per the germline V gene, CDR1 is MNHEY and CDR2 is SMNVEV (reference sequence). The CDR3 extends over 16 amino acids. V lost 5 bases and J lost 4; bases outside the gene matches: 7.

The CDR3 loop is CASSPGQILYGYTF. CDR3 DNA: TGTGCCAGCAGCCCGGGACAGATCCTCTATGGCTACACCTTC. The chain uses TRBV5-6 and TRBJ1-2, with 7 bases lining up with TRBD1. Germline loops: CDR1 SGHDT, CDR2 YYEEEE. V was pared by 4 bases and J by 4 bases, with 7 bases of the junction left unmatched. The CDR3 sequence is 14 residues long.

The rearrangement uses TRBV9 and TRBJ2-5, with D uncertain. CDR1 and CDR2 (germline): SGDLS, YYNGEE. The CDR3 sequence is 14 residues long. V was shortened by 0 bases and J by 4 bases, with 10 bases between the two germline ends. The CDR3 region is CASSVAGYPETQYF. The CDR3 nucleotides are TGTGCCAGCAGCGTAGCTGGCTATCCAGAGACCCAGTACTTC.

V usage is TRBV28 and J usage is TRBJ2-5; 11 nucleotides align to TRBD2. Germline V gene data show CDR1 as MDHEN and CDR2 as SYDVKM. Losses at the gene ends were 6 bases for V and 5 bases for J; bases not matched to a gene: 11. The CDR3 totals 16 residues. The chain's CDR3 is CASSPPPTSGKETQYF. CDR3 nucleotide sequence: TGTGCCAGCAGCCCTCCACCGACTAGCGGGAAGGAGACCCAGTACTTC.

This chain links TRBV9 with TRBJ2-5; D call uncertain. CDR3 length: 12 amino acids. Germline CDR1 SGDLS, CDR2 YYNGEE. V shed 0 bases and J shed 4 bases, with 4 bases lying between them. The CDR3 loop is CASSVEGETQYF. The CDR3 DNA reads as TGTGCCAGCAGCGTAGAGGGAGAGACCCAGTACTTC.